A selection of T cell receptor beta chains follows, all from one sample in a study of cytomegalovirus exposure and HLA in healthy donors. Using immunoSEQ multiplex PCR, the repertoire was profiled, and TCRdb retains in-frame clones only, with some absent. The repertoire holds roughly 180,000 clones, with less than 85% as singletons. The sequencing sample was made of PBMCs. The origin of the receptors is a man between 18 and 35 years old in good health and CMV-seronegative. The conserved cysteine and the conserved F or W are not part of the CDR3 here. Part of the rows lack a size; the others show once, few, many or a class for expanded clones.

clone size: -
J gene: TRBJ1-3
V gene: TRBV9
CDR3 protein: ASSEDIPSTLFGNTIY

clone size: -
J gene: TRBJ1-6
V gene: TRBV6-5
CDR3 protein: ASSYWSVGSPLH

clone size: -
J gene: TRBJ2-7
V gene: TRBV11-2
CDR3 protein: ASSPRLAGGSYEQY

clone size: -
J gene: TRBJ1-1
V gene: TRBV14
CDR3 protein: ASSRPGQGRHTEAF

clone size: -
J gene: TRBJ2-1
V gene: TRBV27
CDR3 protein: ASIQGEQF

clone size: -
J gene: TRBJ1-1
V gene: TRBV4-3
CDR3 protein: ASSQGRGMNTEAF

clone size: few
J gene: TRBJ2-1
V gene: TRBV6-5
CDR3 protein: ASSRSGGGYRQF

clone size: -
J gene: TRBJ2-5
V gene: TRBV7-3
CDR3 protein: ASSIQGGQETQY

clone size: -
J gene: TRBJ2-1
V gene: TRBV21-1
CDR3 protein: ASSTFDREVGEQF

clone size: few
J gene: TRBJ2-7
V gene: TRBV28
CDR3 protein: ASRTGRYEQY

clone size: -
J gene: TRBJ2-3
V gene: TRBV7-9
CDR3 protein: ASSPAAGGPVNTQY

clone size: once
J gene: TRBJ2-5
V gene: TRBV5-4
CDR3 protein: ASSYRLAGGQETQY

clone size: -
J gene: TRBJ1-1
V gene: TRBV27
CDR3 protein: ASSLQGAVTEAF

clone size: -
J gene: TRBJ2-5
V gene: TRBV10-3
CDR3 protein: AIGGVGDQETQY

clone size: -
J gene: TRBJ2-1
V gene: TRBV5-1
CDR3 protein: ASSLIGTHNEQF

clone size: few
J gene: TRBJ2-7
V gene: TRBV2
CDR3 protein: ASREGYEQY

clone size: -
J gene: TRBJ1-1
V gene: TRBV2
CDR3 protein: ASGISGLNTEAF

clone size: -
J gene: TRBJ2-5
V gene: TRBV27
CDR3 protein: ASKSIREETQY

clone size: -
J gene: TRBJ2-5
V gene: TRBV5-4
CDR3 protein: ASSSASGSLVQETQY

clone size: -
J gene: TRBJ2-7
V gene: TRBV7-9
CDR3 protein: ASSVGLPLDEQY